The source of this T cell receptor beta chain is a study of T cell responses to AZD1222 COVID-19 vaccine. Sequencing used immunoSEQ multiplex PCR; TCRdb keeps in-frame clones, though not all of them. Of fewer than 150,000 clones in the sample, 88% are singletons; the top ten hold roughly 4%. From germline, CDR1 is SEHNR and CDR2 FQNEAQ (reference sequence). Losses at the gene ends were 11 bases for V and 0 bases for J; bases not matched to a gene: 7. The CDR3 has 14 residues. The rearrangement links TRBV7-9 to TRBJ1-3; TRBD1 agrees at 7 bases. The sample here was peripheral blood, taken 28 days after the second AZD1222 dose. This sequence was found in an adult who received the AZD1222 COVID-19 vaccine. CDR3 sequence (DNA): TGTGCCGGCCGGGACAGTCCCTCTGGAAACACCATATATTTT. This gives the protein CAGRDSPSGNTIYF.